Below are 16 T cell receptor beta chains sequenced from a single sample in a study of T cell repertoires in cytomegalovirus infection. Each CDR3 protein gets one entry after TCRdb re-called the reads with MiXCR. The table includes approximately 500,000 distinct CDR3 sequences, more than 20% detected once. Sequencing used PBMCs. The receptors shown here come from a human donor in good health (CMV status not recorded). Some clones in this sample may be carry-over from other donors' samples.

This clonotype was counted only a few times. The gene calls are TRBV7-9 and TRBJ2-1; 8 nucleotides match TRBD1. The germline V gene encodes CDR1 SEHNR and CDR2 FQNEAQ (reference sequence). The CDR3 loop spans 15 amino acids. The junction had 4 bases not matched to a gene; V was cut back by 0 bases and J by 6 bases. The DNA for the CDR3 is TGTGCCAGCAGCTTAGCCCAAGGACAGGGCAATGAGCAGTTCTTC. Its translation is CASSLAQGQGNEQFF.

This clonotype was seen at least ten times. CDR3 sequence: CASRPTGQETQYF. The CDR3, as DNA: TGTGCCAGCAGACCTACCGGGCAGGAGACCCAGTACTTC. The chain joins TRBV7-6 to TRBJ2-5; D is uncertain. The CDR3 contains 13 residues. Germline loops: CDR1 SGHVS, CDR2 FNYEAQ. Trimming took 6 bases from V and 5 from J, leaving 13 bases between them.

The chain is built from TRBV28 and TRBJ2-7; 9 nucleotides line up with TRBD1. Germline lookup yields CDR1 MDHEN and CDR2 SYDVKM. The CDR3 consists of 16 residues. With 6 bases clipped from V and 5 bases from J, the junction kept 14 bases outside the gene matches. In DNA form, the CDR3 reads TGTGCCAGCAGCCTAAGTTCGGGACAGGGAAGGGACGAGCAGTACTTC. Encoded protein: CASSLSSGQGRDEQYF. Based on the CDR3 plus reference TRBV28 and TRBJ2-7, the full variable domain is DVKVTQSSRYLVKRTGEKVFLECVQDMDHENMFWYRQDPGLGLRLIYFSYDVKMKEKGDIPEGYSVSREKKERFSLILESASTNQTSMYLCASSLSSGQGRDEQYFGPGTRLTVT.

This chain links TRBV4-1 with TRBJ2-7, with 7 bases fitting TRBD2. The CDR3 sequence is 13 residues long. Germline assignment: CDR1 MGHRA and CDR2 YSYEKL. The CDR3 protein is CASSQAGLAAVVV. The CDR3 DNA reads TGCGCCAGCAGCCAAGCAGGTCTAGCGGCGGTTGTGGTC.

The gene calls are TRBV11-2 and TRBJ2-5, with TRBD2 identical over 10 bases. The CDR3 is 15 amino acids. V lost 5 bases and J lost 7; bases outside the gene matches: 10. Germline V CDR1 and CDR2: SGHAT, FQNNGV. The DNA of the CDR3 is TGTGCCAGCAGCACGACAGCGGGAGGGCCGGGGACCCAGTACTTC. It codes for CASSTTAGGPGTQYF.

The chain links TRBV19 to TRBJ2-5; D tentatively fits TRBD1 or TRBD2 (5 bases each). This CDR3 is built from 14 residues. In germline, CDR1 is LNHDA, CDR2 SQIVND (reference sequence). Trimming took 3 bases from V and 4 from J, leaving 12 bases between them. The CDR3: CASSMGDSGETQYF. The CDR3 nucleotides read TGTGCCAGTAGTATGGGGGATTCCGGAGAGACCCAGTACTTC.

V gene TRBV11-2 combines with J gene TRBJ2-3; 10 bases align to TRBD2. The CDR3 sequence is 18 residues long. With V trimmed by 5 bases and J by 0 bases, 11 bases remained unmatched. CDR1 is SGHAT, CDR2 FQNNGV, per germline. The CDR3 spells CASSPGGSGRYSTDTQYF. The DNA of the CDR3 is TGTGCCAGCAGCCCTGGGGGTAGCGGGAGGTATAGCACAGATACGCAGTATTTT.

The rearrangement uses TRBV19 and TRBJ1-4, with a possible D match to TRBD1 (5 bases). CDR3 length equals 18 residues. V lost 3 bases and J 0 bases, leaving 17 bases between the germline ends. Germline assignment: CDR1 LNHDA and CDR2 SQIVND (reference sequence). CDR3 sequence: CASSIGEGWKATNEKLFF. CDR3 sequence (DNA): TGTGCCAGTAGTATTGGCGAGGGGTGGAAGGCAACTAATGAAAAACTGTTTTTT.

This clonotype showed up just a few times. The CDR3 reads CASSFGRGRREEKLFF. The CDR3 nucleotides are TGTGCCAGCAGCTTCGGGAGAGGCAGGAGGGAAGAAAAACTGTTTTTT. This chain uses TRBV11-2 with TRBJ1-4, with D unclear. CDR3 length: 16 amino acids. Trimming took off 3 bases at V and 8 bases at J, with 19 bases between the two ends. The germline V gene encodes CDR1 SGHAT and CDR2 FQNNGV.

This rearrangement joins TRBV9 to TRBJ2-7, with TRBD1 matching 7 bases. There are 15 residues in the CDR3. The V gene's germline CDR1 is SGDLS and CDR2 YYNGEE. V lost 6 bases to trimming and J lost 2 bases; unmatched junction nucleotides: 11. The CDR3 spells CASILLPGQTYEQYV. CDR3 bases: TGTGCCAGCATATTGCTGCCGGGACAGACCTACGAGCAGTACGTC.

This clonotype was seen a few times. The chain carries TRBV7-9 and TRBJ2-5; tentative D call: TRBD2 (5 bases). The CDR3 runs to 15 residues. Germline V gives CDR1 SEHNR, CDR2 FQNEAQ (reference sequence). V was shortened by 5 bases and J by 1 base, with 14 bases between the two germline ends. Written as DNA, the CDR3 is TGTGCCAGCAGCCCAAGCGGAGCCGGCCAAGAGACCCAGTACTTC. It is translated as CASSPSGAGQETQYF.

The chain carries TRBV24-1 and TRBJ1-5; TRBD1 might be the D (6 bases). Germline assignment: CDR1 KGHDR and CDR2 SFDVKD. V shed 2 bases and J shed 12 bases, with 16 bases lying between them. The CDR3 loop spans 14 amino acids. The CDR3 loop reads CATSDSDTRGLQHF. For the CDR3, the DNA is TGTGCCACCAGTGATTCGGATACCCGGGGGCTCCAGCATTTT.

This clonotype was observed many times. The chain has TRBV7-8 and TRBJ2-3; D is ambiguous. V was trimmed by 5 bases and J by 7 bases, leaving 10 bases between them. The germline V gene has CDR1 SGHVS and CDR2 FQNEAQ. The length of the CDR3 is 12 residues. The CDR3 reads CASSGEGYTQYF. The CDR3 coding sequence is TGTGCCAGCAGCGGAGAAGGTTATACGCAGTATTTT.

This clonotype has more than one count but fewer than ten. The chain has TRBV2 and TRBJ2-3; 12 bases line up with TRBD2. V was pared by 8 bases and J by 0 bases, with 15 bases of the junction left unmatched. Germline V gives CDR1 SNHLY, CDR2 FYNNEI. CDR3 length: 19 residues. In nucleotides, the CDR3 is TGTGCCAGCGGATTGACTAGCGGGGGAATAGAAGGAAGCACAGATACGCAGTATTTT. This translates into CASGLTSGGIEGSTDTQYF.

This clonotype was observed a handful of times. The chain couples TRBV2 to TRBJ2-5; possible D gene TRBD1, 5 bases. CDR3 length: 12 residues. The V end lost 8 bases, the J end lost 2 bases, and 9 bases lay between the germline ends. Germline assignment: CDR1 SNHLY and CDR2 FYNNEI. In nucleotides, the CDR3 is TGTGCCAGCCTTGGGGCTCAAGAGACCCAGTACTTC. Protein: CASLGAQETQYF.

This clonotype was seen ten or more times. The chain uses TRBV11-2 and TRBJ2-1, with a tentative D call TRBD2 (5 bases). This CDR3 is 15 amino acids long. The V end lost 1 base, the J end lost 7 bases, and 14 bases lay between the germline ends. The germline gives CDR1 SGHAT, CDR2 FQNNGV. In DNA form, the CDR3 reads TGTGCCAGCAGCTTAGCCGGGAAGGCGAGTAATGAGCAGTTCTTC. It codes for CASSLAGKASNEQFF.